The T cell receptor beta chain described here comes from a study of control samples from healthy donors and cancer patients. This CDR3 contains 14 residues. Per the germline V gene, CDR1 is SNHLY and CDR2 is FYNNEI. Trimming pared 3 bases from V and 4 bases from J, leaving 10 bases between. Clones were sequenced by immunoSEQ multiplex PCR, and TCRdb holds only the in-frame ones, with some missing. The sample consists of some 99,000 clones, approximately 90% of them appearing once. This chain connects TRBV2 to TRBJ2-4; D gene uncertain. Sample: blood. The TCR was taken from a woman between 50 and 59 years old in good health. The CDR3 sequence: CASSDTSVKNIQYF. CDR3 nucleotides: TGTGCCAGCAGTGATACGTCAGTAAAAAACATTCAGTACTTC.